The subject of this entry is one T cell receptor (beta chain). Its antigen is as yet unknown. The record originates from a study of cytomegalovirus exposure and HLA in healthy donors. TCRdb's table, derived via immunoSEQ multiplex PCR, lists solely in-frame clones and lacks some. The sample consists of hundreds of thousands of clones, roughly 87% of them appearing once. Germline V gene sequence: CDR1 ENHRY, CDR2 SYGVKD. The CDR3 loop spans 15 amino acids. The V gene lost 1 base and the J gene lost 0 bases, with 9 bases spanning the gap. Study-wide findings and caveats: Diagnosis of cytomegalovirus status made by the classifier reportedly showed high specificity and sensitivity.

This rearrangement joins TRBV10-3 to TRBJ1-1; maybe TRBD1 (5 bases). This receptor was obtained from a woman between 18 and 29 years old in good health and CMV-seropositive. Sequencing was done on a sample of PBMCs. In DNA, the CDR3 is TGTGCCATCAGTGAGTTCCAGGACATGAACACTGAAGCTTTCTTT. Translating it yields CAISEFQDMNTEAFF.